This entry describes one TCR beta chain. This specimen comes from a study of blood T cell repertoires in COVID-19. Study as a whole: PBMCs, B-cell-depleted T cells, or T cells were the source of the cDNA or gDNA that made up the material.

Sequenced by immunoSEQ multiplex PCR; TCRdb stores in-frame clones only, minus some. The sample comprises approximately 400,000 clones, more than 75% of which are singletons, and 1% to 1.5% rests with the top ten. V gave up 9 bases and J gave up 0 bases; unmatched junction bases: 8. The CDR3 sequence is 16 residues long. CDR1 is LNHDA and CDR2 is SQIVND in the germline V gene (reference sequence). Material: PBMCs or T cells enriched from blood (not recorded which). This chain links TRBV19 with TRBJ2-6, with 7 bases aligning to TRBD1. The TCR originated in a man younger than 45 who had recovered from COVID-19. CDR3 amino acids: CASKKGGSSGANVLTF. The CDR3 bases are TGTGCCAGCAAAAAAGGGGGCAGCTCTGGGGCCAACGTCCTGACTTTC.